Listed below are T cell receptor beta chains from one sample, sequenced in a study of TIL therapy for anti-PD-1-resistant metastatic lung cancer. The table came from immunoSEQ multiplex PCR; TCRdb's copy has only in-frame clones and leaves some out. The data contain under 20,000 clones, around 79% of them singletons. Sequencing used blood, obtained at baseline. The receptors were sampled from a person aged 25 to 80 with non-small cell lung cancer. CDR3s include the opening cysteine and the closing phenylalanine or tryptophan. D genes are given only for firm matches.

v_gene: TRBV2
d_gene: TRBD2
CDR3aa: CASSTGQAGTSGSIHTLDNEQFF

v_gene: TRBV4-2
d_gene: TRBD1
CDR3aa: CASSKWTGPNTGELFF

v_gene: TRBV6-5
d_gene: .
CDR3aa: CASSPAGGPYGYTF

v_gene: TRBV19
d_gene: .
CDR3aa: CASKENTEAFF

v_gene: TRBV5-5
d_gene: .
CDR3aa: CASSPVLTSSPDTQYF

v_gene: TRBV30
d_gene: .
CDR3aa: CAWSGGYSNQPQHF

v_gene: TRBV19
d_gene: TRBD1
CDR3aa: CASVQGASGNTIYF

v_gene: TRBV4-1
d_gene: TRBD2
CDR3aa: CASSPPAGTSGPYEQYF

v_gene: TRBV9
d_gene: TRBD1
CDR3aa: CASSGRDRGTDTQYF

v_gene: TRBV7-3
d_gene: TRBD1
CDR3aa: CASSRQGRDTEAFF

v_gene: TRBV7-2
d_gene: .
CDR3aa: CASSFGRSRFF

v_gene: TRBV19
d_gene: .
CDR3aa: CASSSPAEASTDTQYF

v_gene: TRBV6-6
d_gene: TRBD2
CDR3aa: CASRPGGGDTQYF

v_gene: TRBV11-2
d_gene: .
CDR3aa: CASSGEGVNYEQYF